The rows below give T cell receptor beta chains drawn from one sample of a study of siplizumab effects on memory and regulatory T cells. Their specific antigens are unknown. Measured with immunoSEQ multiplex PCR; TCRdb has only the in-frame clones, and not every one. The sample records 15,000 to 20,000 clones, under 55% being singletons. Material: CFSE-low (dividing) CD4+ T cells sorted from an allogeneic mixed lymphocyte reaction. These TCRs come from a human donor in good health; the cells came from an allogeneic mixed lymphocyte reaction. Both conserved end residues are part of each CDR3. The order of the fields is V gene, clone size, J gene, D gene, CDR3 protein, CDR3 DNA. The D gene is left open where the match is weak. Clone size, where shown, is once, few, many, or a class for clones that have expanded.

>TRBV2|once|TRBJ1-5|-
CASRVRDSSNQPQHF
TGTGCCAGCAGAGTCCGGGACTCGAGCAATCAGCCCCAGCATTTT
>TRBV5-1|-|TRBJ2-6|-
CASSLEGVAGANVLTF
TGCGCCAGCAGCTTGGAGGGGGTTGCTGGGGCCAACGTCCTGACTTTC
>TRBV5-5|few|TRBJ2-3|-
CASSLERSTDTQYF
TGTGCCAGCAGCTTGGAACGTAGCACAGATACGCAGTATTTT
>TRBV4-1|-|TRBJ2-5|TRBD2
CASSQGLASGGRGTQYF
TGCGCCAGCAGCCAAGGTTTGGCTAGCGGGGGGAGGGGGACCCAGTACTTC
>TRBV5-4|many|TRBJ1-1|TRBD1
CASSQIQGDKAFF
TGTGCCAGCAGCCAAATACAGGGGGATAAAGCTTTCTTT
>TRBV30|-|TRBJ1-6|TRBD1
CAWRPRDRYNSPLHF
TGTGCCTGGAGACCCCGGGACAGGTACAATTCACCCCTCCACTTT
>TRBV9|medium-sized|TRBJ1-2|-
CASSVGGKGYGYTF
TGTGCCAGCAGCGTAGGGGGGAAAGGCTATGGCTACACCTTC
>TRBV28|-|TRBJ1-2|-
CASSLEGYGYTF
TGTGCCAGCAGTTTAGAAGGGTATGGCTACACCTTC
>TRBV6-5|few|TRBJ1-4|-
CASSYSRREKLFF
TGTGCCAGCAGTTACTCGAGAAGGGAAAAACTGTTTTTT
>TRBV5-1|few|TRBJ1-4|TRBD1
CASSRGQGGEKLFF
TGCGCCAGCAGTCGAGGACAGGGAGGCGAAAAACTGTTTTTT
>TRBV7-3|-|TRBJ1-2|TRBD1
CASSLLGQGGNYGYTF
TGTGCCAGCAGCCTATTGGGACAGGGAGGGAACTATGGCTACACCTTC
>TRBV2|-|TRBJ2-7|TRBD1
CASSVSGQGVVVQYF
TGTGCCAGCAGTGTTTCGGGACAGGGGGTCGTCGTGCAGTACTTC
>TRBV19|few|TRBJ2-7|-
CASSMIGQGAYEQYF
TGTGCCAGTAGTATGATCGGTCAGGGAGCCTACGAGCAGTACTTC
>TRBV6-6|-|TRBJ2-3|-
CASSPSGLGDTQYF
TGTGCCAGCAGCCCATCCGGACTGGGGGATACGCAGTATTTT
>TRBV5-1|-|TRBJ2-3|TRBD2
CASSLLAGATDTQYF
TGCGCCAGCAGCTTGCTAGCGGGGGCCACAGATACGCAGTATTTT
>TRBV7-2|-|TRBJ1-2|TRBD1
CASSLGRDRSGYTF
TGTGCCAGCAGCTTAGGCCGGGACAGGAGCGGCTACACCTTC
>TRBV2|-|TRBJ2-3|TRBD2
CASRTGLVGTDTQYF
TGTGCCAGCAGAACGGGACTAGTTGGGACAGATACGCAGTATTTT
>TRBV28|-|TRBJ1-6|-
CASAFRGSYNSPLHF
TGTGCCTCAGCATTCCGGGGTTCGTATAATTCACCCCTCCACTTT
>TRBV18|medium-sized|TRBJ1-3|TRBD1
CASSPNTQGTGNTIYF
TGTGCCAGCTCACCGAATACACAGGGGACGGGAAACACCATATATTTT
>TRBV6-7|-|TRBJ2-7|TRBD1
CASRPRIGTGGEQYF
TGTGCCAGCAGGCCCCGTATCGGGACAGGGGGCGAGCAGTACTTC
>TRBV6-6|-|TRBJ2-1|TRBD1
CASSDSTGHNEQFF
TGTGCCAGCAGCGACTCGACAGGGCACAATGAGCAGTTCTTC
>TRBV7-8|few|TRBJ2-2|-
CASSLMSVTGELFF
TGTGCCAGCAGCTTAATGTCAGTCACCGGGGAGCTGTTTTTT
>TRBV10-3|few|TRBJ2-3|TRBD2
CAISGTSGDTQYF
TGTGCCATCAGTGGGACTAGCGGGGATACGCAGTATTTT
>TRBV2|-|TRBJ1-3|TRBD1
CASGTVGNTIYF
TGTGCCAGCGGGACAGTTGGAAACACCATATATTTT
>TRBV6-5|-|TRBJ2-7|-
CASSYTLGGEQYF
TGTGCCAGCAGTTACACCCTCGGCGGCGAGCAGTACTTC
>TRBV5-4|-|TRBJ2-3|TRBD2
CASSARLAGGQGDTQYF
TGTGCCAGCAGCGCCAGACTAGCGGGGGGGCAAGGTGATACGCAGTATTTT
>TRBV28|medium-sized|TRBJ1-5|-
CASSQGPNQPQHF
TGTGCCAGCAGTCAGGGGCCCAATCAGCCCCAGCATTTT
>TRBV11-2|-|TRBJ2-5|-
CASSSSETQYF
TGTGCCAGCAGCTCGAGCGAGACCCAGTACTTC
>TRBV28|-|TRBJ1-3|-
CASRPPGSLSGNTIYF
TGTGCCAGCAGGCCGCCGGGGTCCCTCTCTGGAAACACCATATATTTT
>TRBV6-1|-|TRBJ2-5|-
CASSSDFSVETQYF
TGTGCCAGCAGTTCGGACTTTTCCGTAGAGACCCAGTACTTC
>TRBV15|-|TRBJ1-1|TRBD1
CATSPPQGFTEAFF
TGTGCCACCAGCCCACCACAGGGGTTCACTGAAGCTTTCTTT
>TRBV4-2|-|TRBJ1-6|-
CASSQDDSPLHF
TGTGCCAGCAGCCAAGACGATTCACCCCTCCACTTT
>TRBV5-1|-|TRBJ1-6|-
CASSRTSGSSYNSPLHF
TGCGCCAGCAGCCGAACCTCCGGAAGCTCCTATAATTCACCCCTCCACTTT
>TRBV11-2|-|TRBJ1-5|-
CASSPQGSDNQPQHF
TGTGCCAGCAGCCCCCAGGGGAGTGACAATCAGCCCCAGCATTTT
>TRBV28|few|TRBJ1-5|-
CASSLDSNQPQHF
TGTGCCAGCAGTTTAGATAGCAATCAGCCCCAGCATTTT
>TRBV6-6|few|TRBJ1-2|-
CAISDNPGFYGYTF
TGTGCCATCAGTGACAACCCGGGATTCTATGGCTACACCTTC
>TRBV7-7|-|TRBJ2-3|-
CASSLLGGPDTQYF
TGTGCCAGCAGCTTACTAGGGGGACCAGATACGCAGTATTTT